Presented here are 26 T cell receptor beta chains from one specimen sequenced in a study of quantifying T cell responses using KT2 cells (dated by TCRdb to the late 2010s). With respect to the entire study: RNA was DNase-treated and reverse transcribed with TCR alpha and beta constant-region primers, mostly using SuperScript III.

The library was generated by UMI-ligation and nested PCR. The sample was run on an Illumina MiSeq. A single-stranded oligonucleotide bearing the Illumina SP2 sequence and a UMI was ligated to the 3' end of the cDNA with T4 RNA ligase 1. PCR1 consisted of about 4 cycles (98 degrees C 15 s, 69 degrees C 30 s, 72 degrees C 40 s), and for the beta primer an equimolar mix of RC1.1 and RC1.2 was used to cover TRBC1 and TRBC2. Starting from the raw public reads, TCRdb applied fastp trimming at Q25, assembled clones with MiXCR and retained in-frame beta chains. Every entry covers one CDR3 protein and lists the most common genes and DNA from its rows. For this sample there are about 41,000 distinct CDR3 sequences; more than 15% appear just once. Around 43% of the sample comes from the top ten. The sample consisted of PBMCs spiked with cells of the T cell clone KT2. The receptors were sampled from a human donor.

The chain recombines TRBV28 with TRBJ2-6; no clear D gene. Trimming cost V 7 bases and J 1 base, with 11 bases left between them. Germline CDR1 MDHEN, CDR2 SYDVKM. The CDR3 has 15 residues. The CDR3 DNA reads TGTGCCAGCACGCATGAAGGGTCTGGGGCCAACGTCCTGACTTTC. Its protein is CASTHEGSGANVLTF.

This clonotype was detected a few times. The chain carries TRBV6-6 and TRBJ1-1; tentative D call: TRBD1 (6 bases). The CDR3 is made up of 12 amino acids. The V gene lost 2 bases and the J gene lost 11 bases, with 12 bases spanning the gap. Germline CDR1 reads MNHNY; CDR2 reads SVGAGI (reference sequence). CDR3 nucleotide sequence: TGTGCCAGCAGTTACGGGGGGCGCAGGGCTTTCTTT. Its translation: CASSYGGRRAFF.

The chain has TRBV20-1 and TRBJ1-1; 7 bases line up with TRBD1. V lost 4 bases to trimming and J lost 3 bases; unmatched junction nucleotides: 11. The length of the CDR3 is 15 residues. The germline gives CDR1 DFQATT, CDR2 SNEGSKA (reference sequence). CDR3 sequence: CSATGPTGADTEAFF. The CDR3 region has the DNA TGCAGTGCTACTGGACCTACAGGGGCGGACACTGAAGCTTTCTTT.

This clonotype was detected many times. A much bigger clone sits one base away, suggesting this may be a read error. This chain connects TRBV6-1 to TRBJ2-3; 9 bases are shared with TRBD2. There are 14 residues in the CDR3. With 4 bases clipped from V and 2 bases from J, the junction kept 1 base outside the gene matches. From germline, CDR1 is MNHNS and CDR2 SASEGT. In DNA, the CDR3 is TGTGCCAGCAGTGGCGGGGGGGCCACAGATACGCAGTATTTT. As protein: CASSGGGATDTQYF.

The J gene is TRBJ2-7, the V gene TRBV29-1; the D is unclear. V lost 4 bases and J lost 2, with 15 bases in between. The CDR3 consists of 14 residues. Germline CDR1 and CDR2: SQVTM and ANQGSEA. The CDR3 region is CSVVAPQNTYEQYF. Here the CDR3 DNA reads TGCAGCGTTGTCGCGCCACAAAATACCTACGAGCAGTACTTC.

This clonotype was counted only a few times. V is TRBV12-3 or TRBV12-4 and J is TRBJ2-7; D gene unclear. Trimming took 3 bases from V and 4 from J, leaving 16 bases between them. This CDR3 is 15 amino acids long. The CDR3 DNA follows: TGTGCCAGCAGTTTTGGATCTAGTCGGCATTACGAGCAGTACTTC. It translates to CASSFGSSRHYEQYF.

This clonotype was seen a handful of times. V and J are TRBV24-1 and TRBJ1-2, with D unresolved. The CDR3 loop spans 14 amino acids. The V and J ends lost 3 bases and 0 bases respectively, with 7 bases between them. Germline V gives CDR1 KGHDR, CDR2 SFDVKD. The CDR3 DNA follows: TGTGCCACCAGTGATAAAGGGTCTAACTATGGCTACACCTTC. This translates into CATSDKGSNYGYTF.

The chain recombines TRBV27 with TRBJ2-3, with 7 positions matching TRBD2. Germline V lookup: CDR1 MNHEY, CDR2 SMNVEV (reference sequence). The length of the CDR3 is 15 residues. The V segment lost 3 bases and the J segment 7 bases; nucleotides outside the gene matches: 10. Written as DNA, the CDR3 is TGTGCCAGCAGTTTGACTAGCACCGATATATATACGCAGTATTTT. It is translated as CASSLTSTDIYTQYF.

This chain links TRBV27 with TRBJ1-6; D gene unclear. Germline-derived CDR1 and CDR2 are MNHEY and SMNVEV (reference sequence). The length of the CDR3 is 19 residues. Trimming took off 5 bases at V and 0 bases at J, with 20 bases between the two ends. The DNA of the CDR3 is TGTGCCAGCAGTCTCCGGGGTAGCGACTTAAGCTCCTATAATTCACCCCTCCACTTT. Translated: CASSLRGSDLSSYNSPLHF.

This chain uses TRBV7-2 with TRBJ1-4; unclear D gene. Deletions cut 0 bases from V and 6 bases from J, with 8 bases between. The CDR3 covers 14 residues. From germline, CDR1 is SGHTA and CDR2 FQGNSA. CDR3 amino acids: CASSLAGWDEKLFF. CDR3 bases: TGTGCCAGCAGCTTAGCAGGGTGGGATGAAAAACTGTTTTTT.

The DNA of the CDR3 is TGCAGCGTTGAAGAGGGACTAGCGGTTTACAATGAGCAGTTCTTC. Translation gives CSVEEGLAVYNEQFF. This rearrangement joins TRBV29-1 to TRBJ2-1; the match to TRBD2 covers 11 bases. Germline V gives CDR1 SQVTM, CDR2 ANQGSEA. V lost 0 bases and J lost 4; bases outside the gene matches: 2. CDR3 length equals 15 residues.

This clonotype was observed a few times. V gene TRBV15 combines with J gene TRBJ1-1, with D uncertain. This CDR3 is 12 amino acids long. The V gene's germline CDR1 is LNHNV and CDR2 YYDKDF (reference sequence). Trimming took off 3 bases at V and 3 bases at J, with 5 bases between the two ends. CDR3 bases: TGTGCCACCAGCAGCGGGTACACTGAAGCTTTCTTT. Amino acid sequence: CATSSGYTEAFF.

This clonotype was detected only a few times. This chain uses TRBV25-1 with TRBJ1-2; D call uncertain. This CDR3 has 13 residues. CDR1 MGHDK and CDR2 SYGVNS come from the germline V gene. The V and J ends lost 0 bases and 2 bases respectively, with 4 bases between them. CDR3 protein: CASSEYQNYGYTF. The CDR3 nucleotides read TGTGCCAGCAGTGAATACCAGAACTATGGCTACACCTTC.

This clonotype was picked up a small number of times. This chain links TRBV27 with TRBJ2-5; possible D gene TRBD1, 6 bases. The CDR3 is 15 residues long. Germline V gives CDR1 MNHEY, CDR2 SMNVEV (reference sequence). Trimming pared 6 bases from V and 3 bases from J, leaving 17 bases between. CDR3 coding DNA: TGTGCCAGCAGGCTATATGGGACACCCAAAGAGACCCAGTACTTC. Translating gives CASRLYGTPKETQYF.

This clonotype was detected many times. CDR3 DNA sequence: TGCGCCAGCAGCCATTCTGGGACTCCAACTAATGAAAAACTGTTTTTT. Residues: CASSHSGTPTNEKLFF. This chain joins TRBV4-3 and TRBJ1-4; possibly TRBD1 for D (5 bases). V gave up 3 bases and J gave up 0 bases, with 11 bases separating them. The CDR3 has 16 residues. Per the germline V gene, CDR1 is LGHNA and CDR2 is YSLEER.

This clonotype showed up just a few times. The chain employs TRBV7-8 and TRBJ2-1; D gene ambiguous. The CDR3 has 15 residues. The V end lost 5 bases, the J end lost 1 base, and 12 bases lay between the germline ends. Germline loops: CDR1 SGHVS, CDR2 FQNEAQ. CDR3: CASSLGPSSYNEQFF. Here the CDR3 DNA reads TGTGCCAGCAGCCTAGGACCCTCTTCCTACAATGAGCAGTTCTTC. Full variable domain (remainder filled in from reference TRBV7-8 and TRBJ2-1): GAGVSQSPRYKVAKRGQDVALRCDPISGHVSLFWYQQALGQGPEFLTYFQNEAQLDKSGLPSDRFFAERPEGSVSTLKIQRTQQEDSAVYLCASSLGPSSYNEQFFGPGTRLTVL.

Concerning this clonotype: The junction does not match germline at one end; this may be a read error. This chain joins TRBV12-3 or TRBV12-4 and TRBJ2-4; unclear D gene. CDR3 length equals 15 residues. The CDR3 loop reads CVSELEILAKNIQYF. The CDR3 bases are TGTGTCAGCGAACTGGAGATACTAGCCAAAAACATTCAGTACTTC.

J is TRBJ2-7 and V is TRBV2; 9 positions match TRBD1. The CDR3 totals 13 residues. V trimming: 7 bases; J trimming: 10 bases; junction bases outside the gene matches: 11. CDR1 is SNHLY, CDR2 FYNNEI, per germline. Here the CDR3 DNA reads TGTGCCAGCAACCGGGACAGGGCTCTTCTACAGTACTTC. Translation gives CASNRDRALLQYF.

This clonotype was observed many times. The J gene is TRBJ2-1, the V gene TRBV19; D possibly matches TRBD1 or TRBD2 (5 bases each). CDR3 size: 14 residues. Germline V CDR1 and CDR2: LNHDA, SQIVND (reference sequence). Between the trimmed V and J ends, which lost 3 bases and 6 bases, there was a span of 12 bases. Here the CDR3 reads CASSILVGVNEQFF. CDR3 in DNA: TGTGCCAGTAGTATTCTTGTGGGGGTCAATGAGCAGTTCTTC.

This clonotype was found a few times. The chain has TRBV29-1 and TRBJ1-5, with a tentative D call TRBD1 (5 bases). The germline V gene has CDR1 SQVTM and CDR2 ANQGSEA. This CDR3 has 15 residues. The V end lost 4 bases, the J end lost 3 bases, and 16 bases lay between the germline ends. Here the CDR3 reads CSVVLGQGYNQPQHF. CDR3 coding DNA: TGCAGCGTTGTCTTGGGGCAGGGCTACAATCAGCCCCAGCATTTT.

This clonotype turned up a few times. The rearrangement links TRBV6-2 or TRBV6-3 to TRBJ2-3; 8 nucleotides agree with TRBD2. The CDR3 has 14 amino acids. With 6 bases clipped from V and 3 bases from J, the junction kept 5 bases outside the gene matches. Looked up from germline, CDR1 is MNHEY and CDR2 is SVGEGT. The CDR3 DNA follows: TGTGCCAGCAGATACCAGCGGGAGACAGATACGCAGTATTTT. Amino acid sequence: CASRYQRETDTQYF.

This clonotype appeared a few times. This sequence joins TRBV6-4 and TRBJ1-2; D gene ambiguous. V gave up 5 bases and J gave up 6 bases, with 13 bases separating them. This CDR3 is built from 13 residues. CDR1 and CDR2 (germline): MRHNA, SNTAGT. CDR3 nucleotides: TGTGCCAGCAGTAGCGGGCCGAGGGATGGCTACACCTTC. Translating it yields CASSSGPRDGYTF.

This clonotype was seen a handful of times. The chain joins TRBV20-1 to TRBJ1-3; D might be TRBD1 (6 bases). Trimming left V 3 bases short and J 8 bases short, with 8 bases between. The CDR3 runs to 11 residues. CDR1 is DFQATT and CDR2 is SNEGSKA in the germline V gene (reference sequence). CDR3: CSARTGDTIYF. CDR3 DNA: TGCAGTGCTAGGACAGGAGACACCATATATTTT.

The chain employs TRBV12-3 or TRBV12-4 and TRBJ1-1; 8 nucleotides line up with TRBD1. The length of the CDR3 is 13 residues. V lost 3 bases, J lost 8 bases, and 5 bases stayed unmatched. The CDR3 nucleotides are TGTGCCAGCAGTTTTCAGGGGGCCTACGAAGCTTTCTTT. This sequence encodes CASSFQGAYEAFF.

The chain employs TRBV7-2 and TRBJ2-7; a weak D match, TRBD2 (6 bases). Trimming shortened V by 5 bases and J by 6 bases, and 14 bases separated the two germline ends. The CDR3 has 13 residues. Germline assignment: CDR1 SGHTA and CDR2 FQGNSA. Here the CDR3 DNA reads TGTGCCAGCAGCGTAGGACTAAATTCCGAGCAGTACTTC. Its translation: CASSVGLNSEQYF.

The CDR3 sequence: CASSRSGYSYEQYF. The DNA of the CDR3 is TGTGCCAGCAGTCGGTCCGGATACTCCTACGAGCAGTACTTC. V and J are TRBV27 and TRBJ2-7; D is unclear. Trimming stripped 5 bases from V and 0 bases from J, with 11 bases between. The CDR3 runs to 14 residues. Germline V CDR1 and CDR2: MNHEY, SMNVEV (reference sequence).